These T cell receptor beta chains were read from a single sample in a study of blood T cell repertoires in COVID-19. Produced via immunoSEQ multiplex PCR; TCRdb's table is partial and in-frame only. The sample records nearly 350,000 clones, around four fifths being singletons. Sample: peripheral blood. The receptors derive from a man aged 25 to 45 with active or convalescent COVID-19. Both conserved end residues are part of each CDR3. Each record gives: clone size, D gene, V gene, J gene, CDR3 DNA, CDR3 protein. The D gene is left open where the match is weak. Part of the rows lack a size; the others show once, few, many or a class for expanded clones.

clone_size: .
d_call: TRBD1
v_call: TRBV27
j_call: TRBJ2-7
cdr3_nt: TGTGCCACCTTGGGACAGGGGGCGCCGGGGGAGCAGTACTTC
cdr3_aa: CATLGQGAPGEQYF

clone_size: .
d_call: .
v_call: TRBV5-1
j_call: TRBJ2-1
cdr3_nt: TGCGCCAGCAGCCGGGACTCCTCCTACAATGAGCAGTTCTTC
cdr3_aa: CASSRDSSYNEQFF

clone_size: once
d_call: TRBD2
v_call: TRBV20-1
j_call: TRBJ2-2
cdr3_nt: TGCAGTGCTAGTCTGGGACTAGCGGGAACCCGAGCGGCCGGGGAGCTGTTTTTT
cdr3_aa: CSASLGLAGTRAAGELFF

clone_size: .
d_call: TRBD2
v_call: TRBV7-9
j_call: TRBJ2-3
cdr3_nt: TGTGCCAGCAGCGCATGGGGCGGGAGGATTCCCACAGATACGCAGTATTTT
cdr3_aa: CASSAWGGRIPTDTQYF

clone_size: .
d_call: .
v_call: TRBV27
j_call: TRBJ2-7
cdr3_nt: TGTGCCAGCGGAACTTGGAGGGCCCCCTACGAGCAGTACTTC
cdr3_aa: CASGTWRAPYEQYF

clone_size: .
d_call: .
v_call: TRBV4-1
j_call: TRBJ2-3
cdr3_nt: TGCGCCAGCAGCCTGCCCCCGCATGGTCGGGCAGATACGCAGTATTTT
cdr3_aa: CASSLPPHGRADTQYF

clone_size: once
d_call: .
v_call: TRBV21-1
j_call: TRBJ2-1
cdr3_nt: TGTGCCAGCGTCTCGAGCTCCTACAATGAGCAGTTCTTC
cdr3_aa: CASVSSSYNEQFF

clone_size: .
d_call: TRBD1
v_call: TRBV19
j_call: TRBJ1-5
cdr3_nt: TGTGCCAGCAGAAGAACAGGGGGCCCACGGTCCCAGCATTTT
cdr3_aa: CASRRTGGPRSQHF

clone_size: .
d_call: .
v_call: TRBV5-6
j_call: TRBJ1-5
cdr3_nt: TGTGCCAGCAGCTTTGGCAGCCGGGGTCAGCCCCAGCATTTT
cdr3_aa: CASSFGSRGQPQHF

clone_size: .
d_call: TRBD1
v_call: TRBV10-2
j_call: TRBJ1-2
cdr3_nt: TGCGCCAGCAGTGTTGGCGACAGGGGCAGCTACACCTTC
cdr3_aa: CASSVGDRGSYTF

clone_size: medium-sized
d_call: .
v_call: TRBV6-2/TRBV6-3
j_call: TRBJ1-2
cdr3_nt: TGTGCCAGCAGTTACATCGGCAGGGGCGTCGGAGACGGGAGCTACACCTTC
cdr3_aa: CASSYIGRGVGDGSYTF

clone_size: .
d_call: TRBD2
v_call: TRBV15
j_call: TRBJ2-7
cdr3_nt: TGTGCCACCAGCAGGCGGACTAGCGGGAGGACGTACGAGCAGTACTTC
cdr3_aa: CATSRRTSGRTYEQYF

clone_size: .
d_call: TRBD1
v_call: TRBV11-3
j_call: TRBJ1-1
cdr3_nt: TGTGCCAGCAGCGCGTTTTCTGGACAGGGGGACACTGAAGCTTTCTTT
cdr3_aa: CASSAFSGQGDTEAFF

clone_size: .
d_call: .
v_call: TRBV4-2
j_call: TRBJ2-2
cdr3_nt: TGTGCCAGCAGCCAAGATCATATAGCGCCCGCGAACACCGGGGAGCTGTTTTTT
cdr3_aa: CASSQDHIAPANTGELFF

clone_size: .
d_call: .
v_call: TRBV2
j_call: TRBJ1-5
cdr3_nt: TGTGCCAGCAGTGAGGCAGGCCATCAGCCCCAGCATTTT
cdr3_aa: CASSEAGHQPQHF

clone_size: .
d_call: .
v_call: TRBV4-3
j_call: TRBJ1-2
cdr3_nt: TGCGCCAGCAGCCAAGACCTAGACCCTAATGGCTACACCTTC
cdr3_aa: CASSQDLDPNGYTF

clone_size: .
d_call: .
v_call: TRBV28
j_call: TRBJ2-7
cdr3_nt: TGTGCCAGCAGTCCCCCGAAACGGGGCTCCTACGAGCAGTACTTC
cdr3_aa: CASSPPKRGSYEQYF

clone_size: .
d_call: .
v_call: TRBV6-1
j_call: TRBJ1-5
cdr3_nt: TGTGCCAGCAGTGAAGGGTTCGGAGGGGCGCGATCCGGTCAGCCCCAGCATTTT
cdr3_aa: CASSEGFGGARSGQPQHF

clone_size: .
d_call: TRBD1
v_call: TRBV4-1
j_call: TRBJ2-5
cdr3_nt: TGCGCCAGCAGCCAGTTACCGGGACAGGGGAGGCGAGGCGAGACCCAGTACTTC
cdr3_aa: CASSQLPGQGRRGETQYF

clone_size: many
d_call: .
v_call: TRBV13
j_call: TRBJ2-7
cdr3_nt: TGTGCCAGCAGCCCAGAGGGGTTAGGGGGTGGCTACGAGCAGTACTTC
cdr3_aa: CASSPEGLGGGYEQYF

clone_size: .
d_call: TRBD1
v_call: TRBV11-2
j_call: TRBJ2-1
cdr3_nt: TGTGCCAGCAGTAGGACAGGGGGTCGTCCTGAGCAGTTCTTC
cdr3_aa: CASSRTGGRPEQFF

clone_size: .
d_call: .
v_call: TRBV7-9
j_call: TRBJ1-1
cdr3_nt: TGTGCCAGCAGCTTAGAAACAGGGTCTGAAGCTTTCTTT
cdr3_aa: CASSLETGSEAFF

clone_size: .
d_call: .
v_call: TRBV4-1
j_call: TRBJ1-4
cdr3_nt: TGCGCCAGCAGCCAGACGCCGGGAATACCTAATGAAAAACTGTTTTTT
cdr3_aa: CASSQTPGIPNEKLFF

clone_size: .
d_call: TRBD1
v_call: TRBV19
j_call: TRBJ2-1
cdr3_nt: TGTGCCAGTAGCGGGACAGGCTCCTACAATGAGCAGTTCTTC
cdr3_aa: CASSGTGSYNEQFF

clone_size: few
d_call: .
v_call: TRBV25-1
j_call: TRBJ2-7
cdr3_nt: TGTGCCAGCAGGCTCCGGGACTCTTACGAGCAGTACTTC
cdr3_aa: CASRLRDSYEQYF

clone_size: .
d_call: .
v_call: TRBV11-2
j_call: TRBJ2-7
cdr3_nt: TGTGCCAGCAGCCAGGAGGGGACTGGGACCTACGAGCAGTACTTC
cdr3_aa: CASSQEGTGTYEQYF

clone_size: .
d_call: .
v_call: TRBV20-1
j_call: TRBJ1-2
cdr3_nt: TGCAGTGCTGTTATCCCGGATGGCTACACCTTC
cdr3_aa: CSAVIPDGYTF

clone_size: .
d_call: .
v_call: TRBV28
j_call: TRBJ1-6
cdr3_nt: TGTGCCAGCAGTTCCCCAGGGGACGCGGATGATTCACCCCTCCACTTT
cdr3_aa: CASSSPGDADDSPLHF

clone_size: .
d_call: .
v_call: TRBV3-1/TRBV3-2
j_call: TRBJ1-1
cdr3_nt: TGTGCCAGCAGCCACCCCACTCCCATGGGCGACAGGTCAAACACTGAAGCTTTCTTT
cdr3_aa: CASSHPTPMGDRSNTEAFF

clone_size: .
d_call: .
v_call: TRBV7-2
j_call: TRBJ2-2
cdr3_nt: TGTGCCAGCAGCTTGGTAGGGGATCAGACCGGGGAGCTGTTTTTT
cdr3_aa: CASSLVGDQTGELFF

clone_size: .
d_call: TRBD2
v_call: TRBV28
j_call: TRBJ2-4
cdr3_nt: TGTGCCAGCAGTTCCCCTCTAGCGGGAGCTAACATTCAGTACTTC
cdr3_aa: CASSSPLAGANIQYF

clone_size: .
d_call: .
v_call: TRBV6-1
j_call: TRBJ1-6
cdr3_nt: TGTGCCAGCAGTGAAGCCCCCTCAGGTTCACCCCTCCACTTT
cdr3_aa: CASSEAPSGSPLHF

clone_size: .
d_call: .
v_call: TRBV19
j_call: TRBJ2-5
cdr3_nt: TGTGCCAGTAGTATAGATCTCCAAGAGACCCAGTACTTC
cdr3_aa: CASSIDLQETQYF

clone_size: once
d_call: TRBD1
v_call: TRBV29-1
j_call: TRBJ2-7
cdr3_nt: TGCAGCGCGGGACAGGGGGCCGGCGAGCAGTACTTC
cdr3_aa: CSAGQGAGEQYF

clone_size: .
d_call: TRBD1
v_call: TRBV2
j_call: TRBJ1-2
cdr3_nt: TGTGCCAGCATCGGGACAGAACCGCCTAACTATGGCTACACCTTC
cdr3_aa: CASIGTEPPNYGYTF

clone_size: few
d_call: TRBD2
v_call: TRBV11-3
j_call: TRBJ2-1
cdr3_nt: TGTGCCAGCAGCGTTAGCGGGAACTCCTACAATGAGCAGTTCTTC
cdr3_aa: CASSVSGNSYNEQFF

clone_size: .
d_call: TRBD1
v_call: TRBV5-6
j_call: TRBJ1-1
cdr3_nt: TGTGCCAGCAGCCCAGGGGGCGAGAACACTGAAGCTTTCTTT
cdr3_aa: CASSPGGENTEAFF

clone_size: .
d_call: TRBD1
v_call: TRBV5-6
j_call: TRBJ1-2
cdr3_nt: TGTGCCAGCAGCTCCATAAGTAGACAGGGCGCAGGATATGGCTACACCTTC
cdr3_aa: CASSSISRQGAGYGYTF

clone_size: .
d_call: .
v_call: TRBV24-1
j_call: TRBJ2-3
cdr3_nt: TGTGCCACCAGTGATTTCATCAGGGGCGGCACAGATACGCAGTATTTT
cdr3_aa: CATSDFIRGGTDTQYF

clone_size: .
d_call: TRBD2
v_call: TRBV19
j_call: TRBJ2-3
cdr3_nt: TGTGCCAGTAAAGCCCTAGCGGGGACAGATACGCAGTATTTT
cdr3_aa: CASKALAGTDTQYF

clone_size: once
d_call: TRBD2
v_call: TRBV7-6
j_call: TRBJ2-1
cdr3_nt: TGTGCCAGCAGCCTCCGGACTAGCGGGAGGGCCCACAATGAGCAGTTCTTC
cdr3_aa: CASSLRTSGRAHNEQFF

clone_size: .
d_call: TRBD1
v_call: TRBV11-2
j_call: TRBJ1-5
cdr3_nt: TGTGCCAGCAGCGACGGACAGGGATACAATCAGCCCCAGCATTTT
cdr3_aa: CASSDGQGYNQPQHF

clone_size: .
d_call: .
v_call: TRBV7-2
j_call: TRBJ1-4
cdr3_nt: TGTGCCAGCCAATTTCCCAATAATGAAAAACTGTTTTTT
cdr3_aa: CASQFPNNEKLFF

clone_size: .
d_call: .
v_call: TRBV7-2
j_call: TRBJ1-5
cdr3_nt: TGTGCCAGCAGTCCCTGGGGGGGCTGGCAGCCCCAGCATTTT
cdr3_aa: CASSPWGGWQPQHF

clone_size: .
d_call: .
v_call: TRBV7-2
j_call: TRBJ1-4
cdr3_nt: TGTGCCAGCAGCCCTAGGGGAGGGTTCGGTAGAGAAAAACTGTTTTTT
cdr3_aa: CASSPRGGFGREKLFF

clone_size: .
d_call: TRBD1
v_call: TRBV19
j_call: TRBJ1-1
cdr3_nt: TGTGCCAGTACCGGACAGGGTCGCTCTGAAGCTTTCTTT
cdr3_aa: CASTGQGRSEAFF

clone_size: .
d_call: .
v_call: TRBV7-3
j_call: TRBJ2-5
cdr3_nt: TGTGCCAGCAGCTTATCCACGGGTGAGGGGACCCAGTACTTC
cdr3_aa: CASSLSTGEGTQYF

clone_size: .
d_call: TRBD1
v_call: TRBV4-3
j_call: TRBJ1-4
cdr3_nt: TGCGCCAGCAGCCAAGAACAGGGGCGGTATGAAAAACTGTTTTTT
cdr3_aa: CASSQEQGRYEKLFF

clone_size: .
d_call: TRBD2
v_call: TRBV27
j_call: TRBJ2-7
cdr3_nt: TGTGCCAGCAGTTTACTAGCGGGACTGACGCCCTACGAGCAGTACTTC
cdr3_aa: CASSLLAGLTPYEQYF

clone_size: .
d_call: .
v_call: TRBV5-6
j_call: TRBJ1-2
cdr3_nt: TGTGCCAGCACACCGGGCGGGAGAAACTATGGCTACACCTTC
cdr3_aa: CASTPGGRNYGYTF

clone_size: once
d_call: TRBD2
v_call: TRBV5-4
j_call: TRBJ2-7
cdr3_nt: TGTGCCAGCAGCCGCGCTAGCGGGAGTAACTACGAGCAGTACTTC
cdr3_aa: CASSRASGSNYEQYF

clone_size: .
d_call: TRBD1
v_call: TRBV7-2
j_call: TRBJ1-2
cdr3_nt: TGTGCCAGCAGCTTGCGGACAGGGGGCGGCTACACCTTC
cdr3_aa: CASSLRTGGGYTF

clone_size: .
d_call: .
v_call: TRBV7-2
j_call: TRBJ2-3
cdr3_nt: TGTGCCAGCAACCCCGGCGGACAGCCCACGGATACGCAGTATTTT
cdr3_aa: CASNPGGQPTDTQYF

clone_size: once
d_call: TRBD1
v_call: TRBV11-2
j_call: TRBJ1-2
cdr3_nt: TGTGCCAGCAGCCCAGGGGGGACAGGGCCTGGCTACACCTTC
cdr3_aa: CASSPGGTGPGYTF

clone_size: once
d_call: .
v_call: TRBV7-9
j_call: TRBJ2-2
cdr3_nt: TGTGCCAGCAGCCCTAGAAGGGGGATAAGTACCGGGGAGCTGTTTTTT
cdr3_aa: CASSPRRGISTGELFF

clone_size: few
d_call: TRBD1
v_call: TRBV7-8
j_call: TRBJ1-2
cdr3_nt: TGTGCCAGCAGCTTAGGGACAGGGGGGAAGGATGGCTACACCTTC
cdr3_aa: CASSLGTGGKDGYTF

clone_size: few
d_call: TRBD1
v_call: TRBV7-3
j_call: TRBJ1-3
cdr3_nt: TGTGCCAGCAGCCTATCGGTCGGGACAGGGGCTGGAAACACCATATATTTT
cdr3_aa: CASSLSVGTGAGNTIYF